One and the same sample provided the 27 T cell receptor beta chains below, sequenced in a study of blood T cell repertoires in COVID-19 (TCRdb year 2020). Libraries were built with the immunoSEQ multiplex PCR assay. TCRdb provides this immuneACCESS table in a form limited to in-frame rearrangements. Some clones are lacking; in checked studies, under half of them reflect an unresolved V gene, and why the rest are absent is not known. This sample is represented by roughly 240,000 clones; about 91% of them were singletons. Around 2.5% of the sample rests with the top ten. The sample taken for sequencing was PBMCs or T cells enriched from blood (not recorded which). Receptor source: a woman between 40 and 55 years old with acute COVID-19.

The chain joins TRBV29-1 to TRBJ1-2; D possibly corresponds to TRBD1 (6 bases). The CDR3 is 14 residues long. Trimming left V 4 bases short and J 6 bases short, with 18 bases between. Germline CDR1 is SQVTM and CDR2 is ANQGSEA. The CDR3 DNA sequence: TGCAGCGTTGCCCACCTCAGGACAGAGAATGGCTACACCTTC. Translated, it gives CSVAHLRTENGYTF.

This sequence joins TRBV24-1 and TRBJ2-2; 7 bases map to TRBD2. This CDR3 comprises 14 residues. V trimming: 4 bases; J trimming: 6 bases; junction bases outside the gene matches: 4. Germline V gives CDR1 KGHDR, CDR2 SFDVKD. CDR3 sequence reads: CATSEGGAAGELFF. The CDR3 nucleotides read TGTGCCACCAGTGAGGGAGGGGCGGCCGGGGAGCTGTTTTTT.

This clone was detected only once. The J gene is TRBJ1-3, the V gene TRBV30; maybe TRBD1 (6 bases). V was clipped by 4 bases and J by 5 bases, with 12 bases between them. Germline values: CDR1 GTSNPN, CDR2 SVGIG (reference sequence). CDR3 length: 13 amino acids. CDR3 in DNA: TGTGCCTGGATTCTACAGGGCCGAAACACCATATATTTT. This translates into CAWILQGRNTIYF.

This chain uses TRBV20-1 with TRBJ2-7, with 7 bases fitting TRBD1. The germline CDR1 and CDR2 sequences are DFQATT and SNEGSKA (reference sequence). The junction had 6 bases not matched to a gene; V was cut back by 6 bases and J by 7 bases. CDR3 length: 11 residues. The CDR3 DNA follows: TGCAGTGCGACTCAGGGGGTAGAGCAGTACTTC. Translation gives CSATQGVEQYF.

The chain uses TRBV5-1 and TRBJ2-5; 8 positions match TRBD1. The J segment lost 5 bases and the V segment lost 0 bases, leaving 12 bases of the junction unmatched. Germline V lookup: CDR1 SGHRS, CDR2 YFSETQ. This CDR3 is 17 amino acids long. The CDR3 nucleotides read TGCGCCAGCAGCTTGGTGGGACAGGCGGGCGTTGGCGAGACCCAGTACTTC. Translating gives CASSLVGQAGVGETQYF.

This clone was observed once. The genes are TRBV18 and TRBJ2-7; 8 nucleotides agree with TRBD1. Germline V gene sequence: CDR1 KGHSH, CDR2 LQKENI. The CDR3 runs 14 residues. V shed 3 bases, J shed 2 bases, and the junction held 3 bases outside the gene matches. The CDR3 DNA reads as TGTGCCAGCTCACCTGGGACAGGAACCTACGAGCAGTACGTC. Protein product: CASSPGTGTYEQYV.

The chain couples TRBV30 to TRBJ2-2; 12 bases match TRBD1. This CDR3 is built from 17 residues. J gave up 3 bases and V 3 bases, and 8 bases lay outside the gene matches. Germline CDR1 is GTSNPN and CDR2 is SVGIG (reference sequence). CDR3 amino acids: CAWRPGTGGGHTGELFF. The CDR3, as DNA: TGTGCCTGGAGGCCGGGGACAGGGGGCGGTCACACCGGGGAGCTGTTTTTT.

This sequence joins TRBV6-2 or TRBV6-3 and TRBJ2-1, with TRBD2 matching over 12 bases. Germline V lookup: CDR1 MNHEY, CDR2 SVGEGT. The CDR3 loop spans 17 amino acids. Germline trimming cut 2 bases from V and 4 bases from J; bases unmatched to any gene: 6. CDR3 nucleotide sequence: TGTGCCAGCAGTTACCCTAGCGGGAGGGCGGGGTACAATGAGCAGTTCTTC. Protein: CASSYPSGRAGYNEQFF.

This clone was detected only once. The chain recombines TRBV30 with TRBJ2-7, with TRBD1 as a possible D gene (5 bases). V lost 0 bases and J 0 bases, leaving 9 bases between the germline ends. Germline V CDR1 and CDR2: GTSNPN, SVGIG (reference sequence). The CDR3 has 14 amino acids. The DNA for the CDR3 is TGTGCCTGGAGTGTAGGGCAGGGCTCCTACGAGCAGTACTTC. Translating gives CAWSVGQGSYEQYF. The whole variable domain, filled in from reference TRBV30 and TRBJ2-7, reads SQTIHQWPATLVQPVGSPLSLECTVEGTSNPNLYWYRQAAGRGLQLLFYSVGIGQISSEVPQNLSASRPQDRQFILSSKKLLLSDSGFYLCAWSVGQGSYEQYFGPGTRLTVT.

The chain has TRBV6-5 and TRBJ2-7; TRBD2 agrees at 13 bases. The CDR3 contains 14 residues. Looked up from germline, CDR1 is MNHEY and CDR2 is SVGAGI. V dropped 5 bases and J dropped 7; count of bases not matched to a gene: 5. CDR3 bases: TGTGCCAGCAGTCCGGGACTAGCGGGATTAGAGCAGTACGTC. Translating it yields CASSPGLAGLEQYV.

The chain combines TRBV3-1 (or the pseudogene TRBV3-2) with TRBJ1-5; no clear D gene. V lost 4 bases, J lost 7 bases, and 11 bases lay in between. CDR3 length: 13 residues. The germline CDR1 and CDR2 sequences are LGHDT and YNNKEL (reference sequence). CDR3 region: CASSPTGRQPQHF. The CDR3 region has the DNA TGTGCCAGCAGCCCGACGGGGAGGCAGCCCCAGCATTTT.

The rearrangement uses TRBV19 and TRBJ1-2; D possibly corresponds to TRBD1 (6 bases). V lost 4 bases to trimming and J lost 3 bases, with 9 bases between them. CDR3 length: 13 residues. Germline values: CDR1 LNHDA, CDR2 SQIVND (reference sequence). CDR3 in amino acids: CASSKDSYYGYTF. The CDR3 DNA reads TGTGCCAGTAGTAAGGACAGCTACTATGGCTACACCTTC. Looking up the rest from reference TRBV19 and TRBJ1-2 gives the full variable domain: DGGITQSPKYLFRKEGQNVTLSCEQNLNHDAMYWYRQDPGQGLRLIYYSQIVNDFQKGDIAEGYSVSREKKESFPLTVTSAQKNPTAFYLCASSKDSYYGYTFGSGTRLTVV.

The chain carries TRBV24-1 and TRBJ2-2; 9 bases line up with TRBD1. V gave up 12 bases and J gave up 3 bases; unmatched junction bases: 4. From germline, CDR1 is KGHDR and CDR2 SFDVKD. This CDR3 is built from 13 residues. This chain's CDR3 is CAPRTGDTGELFF. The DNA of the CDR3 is TGTGCCCCGAGGACAGGGGACACCGGGGAGCTGTTTTTT.

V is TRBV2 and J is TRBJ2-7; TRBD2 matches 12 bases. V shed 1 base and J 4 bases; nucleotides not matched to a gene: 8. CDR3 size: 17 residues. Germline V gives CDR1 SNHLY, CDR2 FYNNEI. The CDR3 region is CASSEVASGRALYEQYV. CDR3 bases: TGTGCCAGCAGTGAAGTTGCTAGCGGGAGGGCCTTGTACGAGCAGTACGTC.

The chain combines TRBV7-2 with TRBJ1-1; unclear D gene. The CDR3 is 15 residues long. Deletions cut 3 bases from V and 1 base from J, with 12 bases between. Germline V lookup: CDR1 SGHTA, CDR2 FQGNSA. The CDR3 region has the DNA TGTGCCAGCAGCTTCAATATAGCGGGGAACACTGAAGCTTTCTTT. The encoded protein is CASSFNIAGNTEAFF.

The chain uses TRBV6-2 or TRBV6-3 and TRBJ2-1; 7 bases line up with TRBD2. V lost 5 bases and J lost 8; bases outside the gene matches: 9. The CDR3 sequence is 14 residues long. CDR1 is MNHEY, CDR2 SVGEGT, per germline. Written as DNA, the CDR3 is TGTGCCAGCAGTGGGGGGGTCCTAGGGGATGAGCAGTTCTTC. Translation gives CASSGGVLGDEQFF.

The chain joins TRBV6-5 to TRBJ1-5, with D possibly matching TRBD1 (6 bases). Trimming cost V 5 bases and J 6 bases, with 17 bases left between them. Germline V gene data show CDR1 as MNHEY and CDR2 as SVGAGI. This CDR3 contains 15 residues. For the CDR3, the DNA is TGTGCCAGCAGTAATGGGGGGGGCGGGGGTCAGCCCCAGCATTTT. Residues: CASSNGGGGGQPQHF.

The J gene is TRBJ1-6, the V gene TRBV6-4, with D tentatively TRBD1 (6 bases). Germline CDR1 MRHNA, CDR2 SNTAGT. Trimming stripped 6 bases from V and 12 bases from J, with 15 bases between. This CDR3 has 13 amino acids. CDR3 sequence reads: CASRETGGGPLHF. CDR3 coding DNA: TGTGCCAGCAGGGAGACAGGCGGAGGACCCCTCCACTTT.

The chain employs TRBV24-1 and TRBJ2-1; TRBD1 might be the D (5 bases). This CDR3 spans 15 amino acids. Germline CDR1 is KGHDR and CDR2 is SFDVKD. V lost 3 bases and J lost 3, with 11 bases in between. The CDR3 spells CATSDPGSGYNEQFF. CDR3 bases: TGTGCCACCAGTGATCCAGGGTCAGGCTACAATGAGCAGTTCTTC.

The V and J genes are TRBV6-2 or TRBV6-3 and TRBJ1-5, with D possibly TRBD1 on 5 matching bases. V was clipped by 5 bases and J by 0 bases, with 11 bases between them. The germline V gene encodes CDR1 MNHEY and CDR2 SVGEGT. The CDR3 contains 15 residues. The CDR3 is CASSENGHSNQPQHF. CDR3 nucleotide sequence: TGTGCCAGCAGTGAGAACGGACATAGCAATCAGCCCCAGCATTTT.

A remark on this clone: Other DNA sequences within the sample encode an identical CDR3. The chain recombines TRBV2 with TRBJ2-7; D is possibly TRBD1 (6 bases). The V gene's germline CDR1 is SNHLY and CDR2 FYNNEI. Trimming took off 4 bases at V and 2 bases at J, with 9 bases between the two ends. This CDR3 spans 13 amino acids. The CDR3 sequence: CASSVGGPYEQYF. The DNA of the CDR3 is TGTGCCAGCAGTGTTGGGGGCCCCTACGAGCAGTACTTC.

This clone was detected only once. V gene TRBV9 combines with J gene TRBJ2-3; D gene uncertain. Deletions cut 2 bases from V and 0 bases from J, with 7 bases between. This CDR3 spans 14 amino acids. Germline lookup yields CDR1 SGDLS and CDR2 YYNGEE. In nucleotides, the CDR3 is TGTGCCAGCAGCGTGGTAGATAGCACAGATACGCAGTATTTT. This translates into CASSVVDSTDTQYF.

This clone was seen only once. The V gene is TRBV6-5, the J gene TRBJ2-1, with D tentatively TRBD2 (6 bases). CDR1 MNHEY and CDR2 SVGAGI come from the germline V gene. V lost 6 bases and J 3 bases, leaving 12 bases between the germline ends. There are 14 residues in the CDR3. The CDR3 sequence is CASSPRGYYNEQFF. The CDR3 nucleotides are TGTGCCAGCAGCCCGCGGGGATACTACAATGAGCAGTTCTTC.

The CDR3: CASSPSWWAYGYTF. CDR3 DNA sequence: TGTGCCAGCAGTCCTAGCTGGTGGGCGTACGGCTACACCTTC. V and J are TRBV6-5 and TRBJ1-2; D call uncertain. Trimming stripped 5 bases from V and 8 bases from J, with 18 bases between. The germline CDR1 and CDR2 sequences are MNHEY and SVGAGI. CDR3 length: 14 residues.

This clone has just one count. The CDR3 region is CASSSPSGGNYGYTF. For the CDR3, the DNA is TGTGCCAGCAGTTCCCCTTCAGGGGGAAACTATGGCTACACCTTC. The chain joins TRBV27 to TRBJ1-2; 7 nucleotides agree with TRBD1. Germline CDR1 is MNHEY and CDR2 is SMNVEV (reference sequence). Trimming took 4 bases from V and 2 from J; bases not matched to a gene: 7. This CDR3 spans 15 amino acids.

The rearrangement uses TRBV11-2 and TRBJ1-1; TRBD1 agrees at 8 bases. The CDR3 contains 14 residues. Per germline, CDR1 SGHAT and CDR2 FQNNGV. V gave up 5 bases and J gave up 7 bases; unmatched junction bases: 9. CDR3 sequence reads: CASSPDRESGEAFF. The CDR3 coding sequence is TGTGCCAGCAGCCCGGACAGGGAATCGGGTGAAGCTTTCTTT.

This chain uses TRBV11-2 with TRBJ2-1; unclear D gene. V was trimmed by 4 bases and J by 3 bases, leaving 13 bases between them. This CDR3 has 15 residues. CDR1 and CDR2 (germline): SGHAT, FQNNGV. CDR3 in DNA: TGTGCCAGCAGCTACACCTCAGGTGTCTACAATGAGCAGTTCTTC. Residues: CASSYTSGVYNEQFF.